This T cell receptor (beta chain) appears in the sequencing data of a study of blood T cell repertoires in COVID-19 (dated by TCRdb to about 2020). With regard to the full study: Collaborator samples came from the United States, Italy and Spain and covered acute and convalescent phases of COVID-19. The prospective study material was composed of cDNA or gDNA derived from T cells, B-cell-depleted T cells, or PBMCs. A de-identified subject ID, COVID-19 status, age in years and sex were almost always included in the sample metadata. Where available, HLA class I and class II types were taken from metadata supplied by the sample provider and were not determined by assay-based typing. A freely available public database, intended as a resource for researchers studying the immune response to SARS-CoV-2, is where the repertoires were released. The samples were drawn from two sources: the first 160 participants of the ongoing ImmuneRACE study, and 1,254 subjects contributed by 6 global collaborators. Subjects who had been exposed to COVID-19, were actively infected with it, or had recovered from it provided the deeply sampled blood TCRbeta repertoires that made up the dataset.

General findings and caveats noted by the study authors: Clinical and demographic metadata were provided uncurated, with the amount varying by source and participant.

Each collaborating institution followed its own protocols to collect whole blood in K2EDTA tubes. For TCRbeta analysis, collaborators shipped samples as frozen whole blood, isolated PBMCs, or DNA extracted from either of those sample types. A remark on this clone: It has no known antigen specificity. Within one base of it there is no much larger clone, and no base qualities were kept.

TCRbeta CDR3 regions were amplified from genomic DNA using the immunoSEQ Assay, a bias-controlled multiplex PCR. The authors processed their data as follows. Nucleated cell counts per sample were estimated from amplification of reference gene primers within the assay. Sequence reads were collapsed and filtered to measure the absolute abundance of every unique TCRbeta CDR3 rearrangement. Productive Simpson clonality was computed per sample as the square root of Simpson's diversity index over productive rearrangements. Sourced from immuneACCESS, this table was stored by TCRdb with only in-frame sequences that have V and J called. A share of the clones is absent; for the studies checked, an unresolved V gene accounts for under half, and the remainder has no known explanation. That table supplies the V and J calls and clone size; D and trimming were determined from the DNA. A total of 55,000 to 70,000 clones appear in this sample, about 79% of them only once. The ten top clones hold approximately 4.9% of the sample.

Its CDR3 holds 15 amino acids, cysteine through phenylalanine. Of all the DNA, just the CDR3 is kept, 45 bases in frame from base 1. CDR1 and CDR2 are drawn from the germline V gene: MNHEY, SVGAGI. Compared with germline, V lacks 6 bases and J lacks 5 bases; bases without a gene match: 9. This sequence was found in a human donor in a cohort sampled during active COVID-19. Here the chain combines TRBV6-5 and TRBJ2-5; a stretch of 10 junction bases matches TRBD1. Sequencing was done on a sample of peripheral blood. The CDR3 region: CASRPDRGFVETQYF. The nucleotide sequence reads TGTGCCAGCAGACCGGACAGGGGGTTTGTGGAGACCCAGTACTTC.